This T cell receptor beta chain emerged from a study of blood T cells in healthy people across ages. V gave up 6 bases and J gave up 1 base; unmatched junction bases: 3. CDR1 LGHNT and CDR2 FRNRAP come from the germline V gene. CDR3 size: 14 residues. A sample-barcoded 5' primer and a J-beta primer mix were used in a second PCR of about 7 to 12 cycles. Every cDNA molecule carried a tag from a template-switch adaptor bearing 12 random nucleotides. TCRdb reanalysed the 5' RACE reads using MiXCR and keeps one entry per CDR3 protein. This sample has approximately 1.5 million distinct CDR3 sequences, with 34% found just once.

The V gene is TRBV12-5, the J gene TRBJ1-2; TRBD1 aligns across 9 bases. The sequenced sample was blood. The receptor was derived from a woman aged 25-40 years in good health. As DNA, the CDR3 is TGTGCTAGTGGCATGGGACAGGGTAACTATGGCTACACCTTC. It encodes CASGMGQGNYGYTF.